Below, 32 T cell receptor beta chains from the same sample are listed, as sequenced in a study of regulatory T cells in long-lasting Graves disease. Library construction for TCR beta used iRepertoire HTBI primers and Arm-PCR of CDR3 regions. TCRdb processed the multiplex PCR reads anew with MiXCR; each CDR3 protein has one entry. The sample gives about 520,000 distinct CDR3 sequences, 12% of which show up once; over 7% is in the top ten. As for time point: newly diagnosed GD, antithyroid drugs for less than 3 months. RNA from PBMCs was the source of the TCR library. In addition, the sample was reused for a study of T cells in Graves' hyperthyroidism and ophthalmopathy.

Sequencing used peripheral blood mononuclear cells (PBMCs), obtained at new diagnosis, from a patient treated with antithyroid drugs. These TCRs come from a woman in her twenties or thirties with Graves disease.

Only a few counts were recorded for this clonotype. The CDR3 is CASSPTTGSGETQYF. The CDR3 coding sequence is TGTGCCAGTAGCCCTACGACAGGGAGTGGAGAGACCCAGTACTTC. The rearrangement uses TRBV19 and TRBJ2-5; 7 nucleotides match TRBD1. The length of the CDR3 is 15 residues. CDR1 LNHDA and CDR2 SQIVND come from the germline V gene (reference sequence). J was trimmed by 4 bases and V by 6 bases; bases with no gene match: 11. The full variable domain, in which reference TRBV19 and TRBJ2-5 provide the parts outside the CDR3, is DGGITQSPKYLFRKEGQNVTLSCEQNLNHDAMYWYRQDPGQGLRLIYYSQIVNDFQKGDIAEGYSVSREKKESFPLTVTSAQKNPTAFYLCASSPTTGSGETQYFGPGTRLLVL.

Remarks on this clonotype: A much more abundant neighbour one base away suggests this may be a read error. V usage is TRBV28 and J usage is TRBJ2-7; 11 bases align to TRBD2. The CDR3 totals 15 residues. Trimming cost V 6 bases and J 7 bases; bases outside gene matches: 11. CDR1 is MDHEN, CDR2 SYDVKM, per germline. As DNA, the CDR3 is TGTGCCAGCAGCCCACTAGCGGGGGTAGACAATGAGCAGTACTTC. It yields the protein CASSPLAGVDNEQYF.

Many counts were recorded for this clonotype. V usage is TRBV5-5 and J usage is TRBJ1-4; possible D gene TRBD1, 5 bases. The V gene's germline CDR1 is SGHKS and CDR2 YYEKEE (reference sequence). V shed 1 base and J shed 7 bases, with 20 bases lying between them. This CDR3 has 17 amino acids. The CDR3 region has the DNA TGTGCCAGCAGCTTGTCACGCAGGGCCCTGAGGGGTGAAAAACTGTTTTTT. Translated, it gives CASSLSRRALRGEKLFF.

This clonotype occurred a few times. The V gene is TRBV30, the J gene TRBJ2-7, with unresolved D. V lost 0 bases and J 2 bases, leaving 8 bases between the germline ends. From germline, CDR1 is GTSNPN and CDR2 SVGIG (reference sequence). The CDR3 is 13 amino acids. This CDR3 is CAWSVLGTYEQYF. The DNA of the CDR3 is TGTGCCTGGAGTGTATTAGGGACCTACGAGCAGTACTTC. The variable domain in full, completed from reference TRBV30 and TRBJ2-7, reads SQTIHQWPATLVQPVGSPLSLECTVEGTSNPNLYWYRQAAGRGLQLLFYSVGIGQISSEVPQNLSASRPQDRQFILSSKKLLLSDSGFYLCAWSVLGTYEQYFGPGTRLTVT.

V and J are TRBV19 and TRBJ2-7; perhaps TRBD1 as D (7 bases). CDR1 LNHDA and CDR2 SQIVND come from the germline V gene (reference sequence). The CDR3 sequence is 16 residues long. The V end lost 5 bases, the J end lost 0 bases, and 17 bases lay between the germline ends. CDR3 nucleotides: TGTGCCAGTAGTCCAAGACTAGAGGGGGCCTCCTACGAGCAGTACTTC. This translates into CASSPRLEGASYEQYF.

This clonotype was found many times. V usage is TRBV28 and J usage is TRBJ1-1, with 7 nucleotides matching TRBD1. The CDR3 contains 15 residues. Germline CDR1 reads MDHEN; CDR2 reads SYDVKM. V lost 6 bases and J lost 3; bases outside the gene matches: 10. As DNA, the CDR3 is TGTGCCAGCAGCCATGATGACAGGGTTGACACTGAAGCTTTCTTT. Protein sequence: CASSHDDRVDTEAFF.

This clonotype turned up a few times. As DNA, the CDR3 is TGTGCCAGTAGTTCCTGGGACTCTCCCACAGATACGCAGTATTTT. Its protein product is CASSSWDSPTDTQYF. The chain couples TRBV19 to TRBJ2-3, with TRBD2 as a possible D gene (6 bases). V was pared by 5 bases and J by 2 bases, with 14 bases between. The CDR3 length is 15 residues. The germline CDR1 and CDR2 sequences are LNHDA and SQIVND (reference sequence).

The V and J genes are TRBV20-1 and TRBJ2-3, with TRBD1 matching over 8 bases. Looked up from germline, CDR1 is DFQATT and CDR2 is SNEGSKA (reference sequence). V shed 1 base, J shed 5 bases, and the junction held 20 bases outside the gene matches. The CDR3 sequence is 19 residues long. The CDR3 spells CSARGPMKFGQGLQDTQYF. The DNA of the CDR3 is TGCAGTGCTAGAGGACCTATGAAATTCGGACAGGGCCTCCAAGATACGCAGTATTTT.

V usage is TRBV12-3 or TRBV12-4 and J usage is TRBJ2-2; D not certain. V lost 6 bases, J lost 7 bases, and 3 bases lay in between. This CDR3 comprises 10 residues. The CDR3 sequence: CASRGGELFF. The CDR3 DNA sequence: TGTGCCAGCAGAGGCGGGGAGCTGTTTTTT.

This clonotype has ten or more counts. V usage is TRBV20-1 and J usage is TRBJ1-1; 7 bases agree with TRBD1. The CDR3 consists of 15 residues. J lost 4 bases, V lost 0 bases, and 8 bases had no gene match. Looked up from germline, CDR1 is DFQATT and CDR2 is SNEGSKA (reference sequence). The chain's CDR3 is CSARDHGTGATEAFF. The DNA of the CDR3 is TGCAGTGCTAGAGATCATGGCACAGGGGCCACTGAAGCTTTCTTT.

Note on this clonotype: With a much larger clone just one base away, this may be a read error. V and J are TRBV3-1 and TRBJ1-2; D may be TRBD1 (5 bases). CDR1 and CDR2 (germline): LGHDT, YNNKEL (reference sequence). The CDR3 length is 14 residues. The CDR3 bases are TGTGCCAGCAGCCAAGAAGGGGAAGTCTATGGCTGCACCTTC. Translation: CASSQEGEVYGCTF.

This clonotype was picked up many times. The chain recombines TRBV18 with TRBJ2-4; tentative D call: TRBD2 (5 bases). Per germline, CDR1 KGHSH and CDR2 LQKENI. This CDR3 has 14 amino acids. Trimming took off 8 bases at V and 4 bases at J, with 15 bases between the two ends. The CDR3 loop is CASSPRGTKNIQYF. The CDR3 nucleotides are TGTGCCAGCAGCCCCCGGGGAACGAAAAACATTCAGTACTTC. The whole variable domain, filled in from reference TRBV18 and TRBJ2-4, reads NAGVMQNPRHLVRRRGQEARLRCSPMKGHSHVYWYRQLPEEGLKFMVYLQKENIIDESGMPKERFSAEFPKEGPSILRIQQVVRGDSAAYFCASSPRGTKNIQYFGAGTRLSVL.

This clonotype was recorded many times. The CDR3 is CASAHQGSYNEQFF. CDR3 nucleotides: TGTGCCAGCGCCCACCAGGGAAGCTACAATGAGCAGTTCTTC. V gene TRBV27 combines with J gene TRBJ2-1, with D maybe TRBD1 (5 bases). Between the trimmed V and J ends, which lost 8 bases and 3 bases, there was a span of 14 bases. Germline V lookup: CDR1 MNHEY, CDR2 SMNVEV (reference sequence). This CDR3 has 14 amino acids.

This clonotype was seen a few times. This rearrangement joins TRBV19 to TRBJ1-1, with D perhaps TRBD1 (5 bases). The length of the CDR3 is 15 residues. Between the trimmed V and J ends, which lost 9 bases and 0 bases, there was a span of 17 bases. Germline V gene data show CDR1 as LNHDA and CDR2 as SQIVND (reference sequence). The CDR3 reads CASKTEDGLNTEAFF. The CDR3 DNA follows: TGTGCCAGCAAGACAGAAGATGGGCTGAACACTGAAGCTTTCTTT.

This clonotype occurred many times. V gene TRBV27 combines with J gene TRBJ2-2; 7 nucleotides match TRBD2. The CDR3 is 14 residues long. Germline V gene data show CDR1 as MNHEY and CDR2 as SMNVEV (reference sequence). Trimming at V came to 9 bases and at J to 5 bases, leaving 9 bases not matched to a gene. The CDR3 DNA sequence: TGTGCCAGTACCGGGACTATGGTAACCGGGGAGCTGTTTTTT. This translates into CASTGTMVTGELFF.

This clonotype occurred many times. The CDR3 DNA reads TGTGCCAGCAGCCCCCCCGGGGTAGCGGACTACAATGAGCAGTTCTTC. Translation: CASSPPGVADYNEQFF. The genes are TRBV7-9 and TRBJ2-1; D is possibly TRBD2 (6 bases). There are 16 residues in the CDR3. Between the trimmed V and J ends, which lost 5 bases and 3 bases, there was a span of 17 bases. Germline CDR1 and CDR2: SEHNR and FQNEAQ (reference sequence).

This clonotype was recorded many times. The chain couples TRBV7-2 to TRBJ2-3, with 7 bases fitting TRBD2. Germline V gene lookup returns CDR1 SGHTA and CDR2 FQGNSA. The V segment lost 2 bases and the J segment 0 bases; nucleotides outside the gene matches: 8. The CDR3 runs 17 residues. This CDR3 is CASSLRVGGTSTDTQYF. The DNA for the CDR3 is TGTGCCAGCAGCTTAAGGGTGGGAGGGACTAGCACAGATACGCAGTATTTT.

This clonotype was found many times. V usage is TRBV6-2 or TRBV6-3 and J usage is TRBJ2-1; D gene uncertain. CDR1 is MNHEY and CDR2 is SVGEGT in the germline V gene. This CDR3 region has 17 residues. The ends were cut back, 1 base at V and 3 bases at J, with 16 bases in the middle. CDR3 DNA: TGTGCCAGCAGTTACTTGAGAATTCCGGTTGGCTACAATGAGCAGTTCTTC. Amino acid sequence: CASSYLRIPVGYNEQFF.

This clonotype has at least ten counts. J is TRBJ2-1 and V is TRBV10-3; the D is unclear. The CDR3 sequence is 12 residues long. The germline V gene encodes CDR1 ENHRY and CDR2 SYGVKD. Trimming cost V 10 bases and J 6 bases, with 13 bases left between them. CDR3 nucleotide sequence: TGTGCCAGTTCGCCTTGGTCCAATGAGCAGTTCTTC. It yields the protein CASSPWSNEQFF.

The sample holds many counts of this clonotype. The chain recombines TRBV4-2 with TRBJ2-7, with 10 bases matching TRBD1. The CDR3 length is 15 residues. Losses at the gene ends were 3 bases for V and 2 bases for J; bases not matched to a gene: 4. Per the germline V gene, CDR1 is LGHNA and CDR2 is YNFKEQ. The CDR3 protein is CASSQAGQGAYEQYF. The CDR3 region has the DNA TGTGCCAGCAGCCAGGCCGGACAGGGGGCCTACGAGCAGTACTTC.

This clonotype came up many times. The J gene is TRBJ2-5, the V gene TRBV20-1; D is ambiguous. V was trimmed by 5 bases and J by 2 bases, leaving 12 bases between them. Germline V CDR1 and CDR2: DFQATT, SNEGSKA (reference sequence). This CDR3 region has 13 residues. The CDR3 DNA is TGCAGTGCTGTCGGGTGGGAACAAGAGACCCAGTACTTC. As protein: CSAVGWEQETQYF.

In this sample, this clonotype turned up a few times. This chain uses TRBV10-3 with TRBJ2-5; TRBD1 is a possible D gene (5 bases). This CDR3 spans 11 amino acids. The ends were cut back, 10 bases at V and 5 bases at J, with 11 bases in the middle. Germline CDR1 is ENHRY and CDR2 is SYGVKD. The CDR3 is CATGPGETQYF. For the CDR3, the DNA is TGTGCCACTGGACCAGGGGAGACCCAGTACTTC.

The genes are TRBV20-1 and TRBJ1-4, with 9 bases aligning to TRBD1. V lost 6 bases to trimming and J lost 8 bases; unmatched junction nucleotides: 13. The CDR3 covers 15 residues. Germline CDR1 reads DFQATT; CDR2 reads SNEGSKA (reference sequence). CDR3 nucleotide sequence: TGCAGTGCCCAACCGAAGAGGACAGGGGTGGAAAAACTGTTTTTT. It translates to CSAQPKRTGVEKLFF.

This clonotype was seen at least ten times. The chain combines TRBV16 with TRBJ1-1; unclear D gene. Deletions cut 1 base from V and 1 base from J, with 13 bases between. Germline CDR1 reads KGHSY; CDR2 reads FQNENV. The CDR3 is 16 amino acids. The CDR3 here is CASSQWTVGPNTEAFF. CDR3 nucleotide sequence: TGTGCCAGCAGCCAATGGACGGTAGGACCGAACACTGAAGCTTTCTTT.

This clonotype turned up a few times. The V and J genes are TRBV6-2 or TRBV6-3 and TRBJ2-4; D remains unclear. CDR3 length equals 15 residues. Germline V gene lookup returns CDR1 MNHEY and CDR2 SVGEGT. Deletions cut 5 bases from V and 0 bases from J, with 11 bases between. The CDR3: CASSTQTLAKNIQYF. In DNA, the CDR3 is TGTGCCAGCAGTACTCAGACACTAGCCAAAAACATTCAGTACTTC.

This chain links TRBV18 with TRBJ1-3; 7 bases fit TRBD1. In germline, CDR1 is KGHSH, CDR2 LQKENI. V lost 4 bases and J lost 0; bases outside the gene matches: 9. This CDR3 has 17 amino acids. CDR3 nucleotides: TGTGCCAGCTCACATACCCTCGGGGACAGCTCTGGAAACACCATATATTTT. Translated, it gives CASSHTLGDSSGNTIYF.

This chain connects TRBV4-1 to TRBJ1-1, with D hard to call. Trimming cost V 3 bases and J 3 bases, with 20 bases left between them. Germline lookup yields CDR1 MGHRA and CDR2 YSYEKL. This CDR3 comprises 17 residues. For the CDR3, the DNA is TGCGCCAGCAGCCAGGGAACAACCGTCCCGGCGGACACTGAAGCTTTCTTT. Residues: CASSQGTTVPADTEAFF.

This clonotype has a count of ten or more. The CDR3 DNA reads TGTGCCAGCAACGGCGCGGGAGTAGTTGGTACGCAGTATTTT. This encodes CASNGAGVVGTQYF. The rearrangement uses TRBV27 and TRBJ2-3; 7 nucleotides match TRBD2. This CDR3 is built from 14 residues. CDR1 and CDR2 from the germline V gene are MNHEY and SMNVEV (reference sequence). Losses at the gene ends were 7 bases for V and 8 bases for J; bases not matched to a gene: 12.

This clonotype was found many times. This rearrangement joins TRBV27 to TRBJ2-2; tentatively, D is TRBD1 (5 bases). Trimming stripped 6 bases from V and 6 bases from J, with 14 bases between. CDR1 and CDR2 from the germline V gene are MNHEY and SMNVEV (reference sequence). The CDR3 is made up of 14 amino acids. CDR3 coding DNA: TGTGCCAGCAGCCAAAGCAGGGTAGCCGGGGAGCTGTTTTTT. Amino acids: CASSQSRVAGELFF.

Points on this clonotype: A much more abundant neighbour one base away suggests this may be a read error. The chain recombines TRBV5-1 with TRBJ1-1; TRBD1 might be the D (5 bases). Germline-derived CDR1 and CDR2 are SGHRS and YFSETQ. The CDR3 totals 14 residues. The CDR3 is CASSLVLQGTDAFF. The CDR3 DNA reads TGCGCCAGCAGCTTGGTCCTCCAGGGCACTGACGCTTTCTTT.

This clonotype was seen a handful of times. V and J are TRBV12-3 or TRBV12-4 and TRBJ2-1, with 8 bases aligning to TRBD2. With V trimmed by 6 bases and J by 8 bases, 12 bases remained unmatched. This CDR3 is built from 15 residues. The CDR3 protein is CASSYTSGPLDEQFF. The CDR3 coding sequence is TGTGCCAGCAGCTATACTAGCGGACCCCTTGATGAGCAGTTCTTC.

This clonotype was counted at least ten times. The chain joins TRBV3-1 to TRBJ2-7, with TRBD1 matching over 9 bases. Trimming at V came to 6 bases and at J to 0 bases, leaving 9 bases not matched to a gene. This CDR3 has 16 amino acids. Per germline, CDR1 LGHDT and CDR2 YNNKEL (reference sequence). The CDR3 loop is CASSSFTGGNSYEQYF. The CDR3 nucleotides read TGTGCCAGCAGTTCTTTTACAGGGGGCAACTCCTACGAGCAGTACTTC.